This T cell receptor (beta chain) was obtained from a study of spatial heterogeneity in lung cancer. Whole-study findings and limits: Whereas they appeared in blood less at follow-up, ubiquitous expanded tumor TCRs appeared there more at resection.

As for time point: sample taken at primary tumor resection. The sequenced material consisted of unsorted whole RNA from tumor, nontumor lung or frozen PBMC. There were 65 or so donors, all of them untreated patients with early-stage non-small cell lung cancer. This clonotype appeared many times. Its cognate antigen is unknown. TCR cDNA molecules each had a unique molecular identifier. From the 5' RACE reads, TCRdb called clonotypes with MiXCR, one entry per CDR3 protein. This table has 43,000 or so distinct CDR3 sequences, around 7.1% appearing once. There are 14 residues in the CDR3. The V end lost 2 bases, the J end lost 3 bases, and 11 bases lay between the germline ends. The germline V gene encodes CDR1 MNHEY and CDR2 SVGEGT.

The rearrangement uses TRBV6-2 or TRBV6-3 and TRBJ2-7, with D possibly being TRBD1 (6 bases). The clonotype originates from a female donor with early-stage non-small cell lung cancer. Sequenced here: PBMCs, sampled at surgery. The CDR3 reads CASSYPTGFYEQYF. Here the CDR3 DNA reads TGTGCCAGCAGTTACCCGACAGGTTTCTACGAGCAGTACTTC.